The 17 T cell receptor beta chains below come from one sample, sequenced in a study of blood T cell repertoires in COVID-19. The protocol was immunoSEQ multiplex PCR, while the TCRdb copy is restricted to in-frame clones and leaves out a portion. The sample contains some 160,000 clones, 86% of which appear only once. The sample was peripheral blood. The receptors derive from a woman aged 70 to 79 with acute or convalescent COVID-19.

The genes are TRBV29-1 and TRBJ1-1; TRBD1 aligns across 8 bases. J was trimmed by 6 bases and V by 6 bases; bases with no gene match: 6. Germline-derived CDR1 and CDR2 are SQVTM and ANQGSEA. This CDR3 is 12 amino acids long. The CDR3 nucleotides are TGCAGCGTGACAGGGGCGGGCGCTGAAGCTTTCTTT. Translating gives CSVTGAGAEAFF.

The rearrangement links TRBV19 to TRBJ2-5, with D possibly being TRBD1 (5 bases). The CDR3 is 13 residues long. The germline V gene encodes CDR1 LNHDA and CDR2 SQIVND (reference sequence). V dropped 4 bases and J dropped 8 bases, with 14 bases sitting between them. The CDR3 coding sequence is TGTGCCAGTAGTAGCATGGGGCCAGCAACCCAGTACTTC. Amino acids: CASSSMGPATQYF.

The rearrangement joins TRBV7-3 to TRBJ2-1; D is possibly TRBD2 (6 bases). Per the germline V gene, CDR1 is SGHTA and CDR2 is FQGTGA. Between the trimmed V and J ends, which lost 5 bases and 2 bases, there was a span of 19 bases. CDR3 size: 17 residues. CDR3 loop: CASSERGVSGPYNEQFF. The DNA of the CDR3 is TGTGCCAGCAGCGAAAGGGGAGTTAGCGGACCCTACAATGAGCAGTTCTTC. The whole variable domain, filled in from reference TRBV7-3 and TRBJ2-1, reads GAGVSQTPSNKVTEKGKYVELRCDPISGHTALYWYRQSLGQGPEFLIYFQGTGAADDSGLPNDRFFAVRPEGSVSTLKIQRTERGDSAVYLCASSERGVSGPYNEQFFGPGTRLTVL.

The chain recombines TRBV4-2 with TRBJ1-1; possibly TRBD1 for D (5 bases). V gave up 0 bases and J gave up 6 bases, with 11 bases separating them. CDR3 length: 14 amino acids. Germline V lookup: CDR1 LGHNA, CDR2 YNFKEQ. The CDR3: CASSQETRDSEAFF. CDR3 DNA: TGTGCCAGCAGCCAAGAGACCAGGGATTCTGAAGCTTTCTTT.

This clone has only one observation. This chain connects TRBV3-1 (or the pseudogene TRBV3-2) to TRBJ2-1; no reliable D call. Germline values: CDR1 LGHDT, CDR2 YNNKEL (reference sequence). This CDR3 is built from 14 residues. V dropped 0 bases and J dropped 4 bases, with 7 bases sitting between them. CDR3 bases: TGTGCCAGCAGCCAAGACCTCCTATACAATGAGCAGTTCTTC. This sequence encodes CASSQDLLYNEQFF.

The chain combines TRBV11-2 with TRBJ1-4; the D is unclear. The CDR3 is 13 amino acids. The ends were cut back, 3 bases at V and 8 bases at J, with 10 bases in the middle. From germline, CDR1 is SGHAT and CDR2 FQNNGV. Here the CDR3 DNA reads TGTGCCAGCAGCTTGGGCCCAAGGGAAAAACTGTTTTTT. Translation: CASSLGPREKLFF.

The rearrangement uses TRBV19 and TRBJ1-3; D gene uncertain. The CDR3 spans 14 residues. Germline V gives CDR1 LNHDA, CDR2 SQIVND (reference sequence). Trimming shortened V by 1 base and J by 4 bases, and 8 bases separated the two germline ends. The CDR3 coding sequence is TGTGCCAGTAGTATAGCCCTTACAGGAAACACCATATATTTT. This sequence encodes CASSIALTGNTIYF.

The CDR3: CASSLFRGNTEAFF. In nucleotides, the CDR3 is TGTGCCAGCAGCTTATTCCGGGGGAACACTGAAGCTTTCTTT. The chain links TRBV7-2 to TRBJ1-1; D not certain. This CDR3 spans 14 amino acids. CDR1 and CDR2 (germline): SGHTA, FQGNSA. Deletions cut 2 bases from V and 1 base from J, with 8 bases between.

The chain has TRBV6-5 and TRBJ2-6, with TRBD1 matching 7 bases. The CDR3 has 15 residues. From germline, CDR1 is MNHEY and CDR2 SVGAGI. Trimming at V came to 6 bases and at J to 3 bases, leaving 5 bases not matched to a gene. DNA for the CDR3: TGTGCCAGCAGGCCGACAGGGTTTGGGGCCAACGTCCTGACTTTC. This encodes CASRPTGFGANVLTF.

This chain links TRBV2 with TRBJ1-4; 8 positions match TRBD1. With 4 bases clipped from V and 1 base from J, the junction kept 5 bases outside the gene matches. CDR3 length equals 16 residues. CDR1 is SNHLY, CDR2 FYNNEI, per germline. The CDR3: CASSAWTGLTNEKLFF. The CDR3 nucleotides are TGTGCCAGCAGTGCCTGGACAGGGCTAACTAATGAAAAACTGTTTTTT.

CDR3 bases: TGTGCCACCAGTGATGCGTCGGTTACAGGGTTGGAGACCCAGTACTTC. This translates into CATSDASVTGLETQYF. The chain links TRBV24-1 to TRBJ2-5; D perhaps matches TRBD1 (6 bases). The CDR3 loop spans 16 amino acids. Germline V gene sequence: CDR1 KGHDR, CDR2 SFDVKD. V was pared by 3 bases and J by 5 bases, with 18 bases between.

DNA for the CDR3: TGTGCCAGCAGCCTGCAGGGGGCCGGCACTGAAGCTTTCTTT. Translation: CASSLQGAGTEAFF. The V gene is TRBV11-3, the J gene TRBJ1-1; TRBD1 matches at 8 bases. The V gene end was trimmed by 5 bases and the J gene end by 4 bases; junction bases not matched to a gene: 6. CDR1 and CDR2 from the germline V gene are SGHNT and YENEEA. This CDR3 spans 14 amino acids.

The rearrangement links TRBV7-2 to TRBJ2-2, with D possibly TRBD1 on 6 matching bases. From germline, CDR1 is SGHTA and CDR2 FQGNSA. This CDR3 has 15 residues. Between the trimmed V and J ends, which lost 6 bases and 1 base, there was a span of 12 bases. CDR3 DNA: TGTGCCAGCAGGGCTGGGGGCGGGAACACCGGGGAGCTGTTTTTT. Protein sequence: CASRAGGGNTGELFF.

The V gene is TRBV21-1, the J gene TRBJ1-1. TRBV21-1 is a recognized pseudogene. The CDR3 has 14 residues. CDR3 residues: CASSKGGMNTEAFF. CDR3 bases: TGTGCCAGCAGCAAAGGAGGGATGAACACTGAAGCTTTCTTT.

The chain has TRBV21-1 and TRBJ2-2; TRBD1 was called by the table and not checked on the DNA. TRBV21-1 constitutes a pseudogene. The CDR3 spans 15 residues. CDR3 protein: CASSNLTGGTGELFF. Written as DNA, the CDR3 is TGTGCCAGCAGCAACTTGACAGGGGGCACCGGGGAGCTGTTTTTT.

The chain uses TRBV30 and TRBJ2-2, with D maybe TRBD1 (6 bases). Trimming took off 5 bases at V and 0 bases at J, with 10 bases between the two ends. This CDR3 is built from 14 residues. Per germline, CDR1 GTSNPN and CDR2 SVGIG (reference sequence). CDR3 loop: CAWRQAANTGELFF. For the CDR3, the DNA is TGTGCCTGGCGACAGGCGGCGAACACCGGGGAGCTGTTTTTT.

The chain joins TRBV5-4 to TRBJ1-1, with D possibly being TRBD1 (6 bases). V was cut by 0 bases and J by 4 bases, with 7 bases left in between. CDR1 and CDR2 (germline): SGHNT, YYREEE (reference sequence). The CDR3 consists of 13 residues. The CDR3 sequence is CASSLGGGTEAFF. In DNA form, the CDR3 reads TGTGCCAGCAGCTTGGGAGGGGGCACTGAAGCTTTCTTT.